These T cell receptor beta chains were read from a single sample in a study of identical twins. Each CDR3 protein gets one entry after TCRdb re-called the 5' RACE reads with MiXCR. Here the sample spans around 1.7 million distinct CDR3 sequences, less than 35% being singletons. Sample: cord blood. These TCRs come from a newborn girl in good health. CDR3s include the opening cysteine and the closing phenylalanine or tryptophan. A D gene is named only where the DNA matches it firmly. Size is omitted from some rows. Given values are once, few, many or a class for expanded clones.

TRBJ2-3	few	TRBV25-1	TRBD2	CASSEPQDASGRTDTQYF	TGTGCCAGCAGTGAACCACAAGACGCTAGCGGGCGCACAGATACGCAGTATTTT
TRBJ2-6	many	TRBV29-1	.	CSVAVTGANVLTF	TGCAGCGTTGCGGTCACTGGGGCCAACGTCCTGACTTTC
TRBJ2-1	.	TRBV20-1	TRBD2	CSARDIEVAGGSYNEQFF	TGCAGTGCTAGAGACATCGAAGTAGCGGGAGGGTCTTACAATGAGCAGTTCTTC
TRBJ2-1	.	TRBV6-5	TRBD2	CASSYSTLAGVEQFF	TGTGCCAGCAGTTACTCGACACTAGCGGGAGTGGAGCAGTTCTTC
TRBJ2-1	few	TRBV21-1	.	CASSKGRYSGADYNEQFF	TGTGCCAGCAGCAAGGGGCGATATTCGGGGGCGGACTACAATGAGCAGTTCTTC
TRBJ1-1	.	TRBV6-5	.	CASSYGAEAFF	TGTGCCAGCAGTTACGGCGCTGAAGCTTTCTTT
TRBJ2-7	few	TRBV20-1	.	CSARPDQSRFPSYEQYF	TGCAGTGCTAGACCGGATCAGTCCCGGTTCCCTTCCTACGAGCAGTACTTC
TRBJ1-5	.	TRBV27	.	CASSSPNSNQPQHF	TGTGCCAGCAGTTCCCCGAATAGCAATCAGCCCCAGCATTTT
TRBJ1-4	few	TRBV6-1	.	CASSETPATNEKLFF	TGTGCCAGCAGTGAGACTCCAGCAACTAATGAAAAACTGTTTTTT
TRBJ1-6	.	TRBV18	.	CASSPLIGARGYSPLHF	TGTGCCAGCTCACCACTCATAGGGGCGAGAGGCTATTCACCCCTCCACTTT
TRBJ2-4	.	TRBV7-2	TRBD2	CASSLGLAGGLRAKNIQYF	TGTGCCAGCAGCTTAGGTCTAGCGGGAGGGCTTAGGGCCAAAAACATTCAGTACTTC
TRBJ1-5	.	TRBV20-1	TRBD1	CSARDSGTGYSNQPQHF	TGCAGTGCTAGAGATTCAGGGACAGGTTATAGCAATCAGCCCCAGCATTTT
TRBJ2-2	.	TRBV11-2	.	CASRPPGRKSGELFF	TGTGCCAGCAGACCCCCGGGGAGGAAATCCGGGGAGCTGTTTTTT
TRBJ1-2	few	TRBV2	TRBD1	CARDRTNYGYTF	TGTGCCAGGGACAGGACTAACTATGGCTACACCTTC
TRBJ2-6	.	TRBV28	.	CASSTDFSGANVLTF	TGTGCCAGCAGTACGGACTTCTCTGGGGCCAACGTCCTGACTTTC
TRBJ1-1	.	TRBV24-1	.	CATDLNTEAFF	TGTGCCACTGACCTTAACACTGAAGCTTTCTTT
TRBJ1-3	.	TRBV29-1	.	CSVVQDSGNTIYF	TGCAGCGTTGTGCAGGACTCTGGAAACACCATATATTTT
TRBJ1-4	.	TRBV14	TRBD1	CASSHLTGVNEKPFF	TGTGCCAGCAGCCACCTTACAGGGGTTAATGAAAAACCGTTTTTT
TRBJ2-5	.	TRBV7-9	.	CASSLGAGAPQETQYF	TGTGCCAGCAGCTTAGGGGCGGGGGCGCCCCAAGAGACCCAGTACTTC
TRBJ2-7	.	TRBV6-5	TRBD2	CASSYSRDYSYNEQYF	TGTGCCAGCAGTTACTCCCGGGACTACTCCTACAATGAGCAGTACTTC
TRBJ2-5	.	TRBV20-1	TRBD1	CSARLAGGIGETQYF	TGCAGTGCTAGATTGGCAGGGGGCATTGGAGAGACCCAGTACTTC
TRBJ1-4	.	TRBV27	TRBD1	CAGSLIRRPGQINEKLFF	TGTGCCGGCAGTTTAATTCGGCGTCCGGGACAGATTAATGAAAAACTGTTTTTT
TRBJ1-2	.	TRBV5-6	TRBD1	CASSWVQDRGTFYGYTF	TGTGCCAGCAGCTGGGTTCAGGACAGGGGGACCTTCTATGGCTACACCTTC
TRBJ2-7	.	TRBV6-1	.	CASNTSPEQYF	TGTGCCAGCAATACATCCCCCGAGCAGTACTTC
TRBJ2-3	.	TRBV6-6	TRBD2	CASIKGAGGYTDTQYF	TGTGCCAGCATAAAGGGAGCGGGAGGGTACACAGATACGCAGTATTTT
TRBJ2-1	few	TRBV29-1	.	CSSTILAEQFF	TGCAGCTCAACAATCCTGGCCGAGCAGTTCTTC
TRBJ2-7	few	TRBV6-5	TRBD2	CASSYPLAGGFYEQYF	TGTGCCAGCAGTTACCCCCTAGCGGGAGGGTTCTACGAGCAGTACTTC
TRBJ1-4	.	TRBV7-7	.	CASSLGAGLATNEKLFF	TGTGCTAGCAGCTTAGGGGCAGGGCTGGCAACTAATGAAAAACTGTTTTTT
TRBJ2-3	.	TRBV5-4	TRBD1	CASSLWDRGQDTQYF	TGTGCCAGCAGCTTGTGGGACAGGGGGCAGGATACGCAGTATTTT
TRBJ2-7	few	TRBV27	.	CASSPRFPAYEQYF	TGTGCCAGTTCCCCTAGGTTTCCGGCCTACGAGCAGTACTTC